The T cell receptor (beta chain) described here comes from a study of T cells in Graves' hyperthyroidism and ophthalmopathy (dated by TCRdb to between 2018 and 2020). At the level of the whole study: Peripheral blood samples were taken at the time of initial diagnosis, prior to any treatment. A discovery cohort of about 96 patients, approximately 45 with Graves' ophthalmopathy and 55 to 60 with stable Graves' hyperthyroidism, was used to find distinguishing TCR V-J signatures. Prospective prediction of ophthalmopathy was tested in an independent validation cohort consisting of 18 to 20 hyperthyroidism patients and around 16 patients who later progressed to ophthalmopathy. The approximately 95 discovery patients were divided at random into training and test sets in a 7:3 ratio. The study also compared thyroid tissue and blood T-cell repertoires from five or six Graves' hyperthyroidism patients. After blood sampling, hyperthyroidism patients were treated with methimazole at a starting dose of 30 mg daily, and ophthalmopathy patients were treated with high-dose intravenous methylprednisolone. The paper describes TCR Vbeta CDR3 sequencing of some 130 peripheral blood samples, made up of 43 ophthalmopathy patients, 70 to 75 hyperthyroidism patients and approximately 17 progressor patients. What the study reported, not specific to this receptor: Ophthalmopathy was separated from stable hyperthyroidism by a 13 V-J signature model, with approximately 90% sensitivity and approximately 81% specificity obtained in cross-validation and 80%/75% obtained in testing. Most expanded thyroid clonotypes (frequency above 0.001) were also found in blood, which suggests that blood repertoires may mirror thyroid immune responses. During validation, the model predicted progression to ophthalmopathy a median of roughly 7.1 months ahead of onset, with around 71% sensitivity and about 72% specificity. No statistical method was used to set the sample size in advance, and investigators knew the group allocation.

Stable Graves' hyperthyroidism was defined as no progression to ophthalmopathy during 18 months of follow-up. Hyperthyroidism patients were newly diagnosed, had a disease duration of under 2 months, and were aged 18 to 65 years. The study excluded patients with uncontrolled infections, other autoimmune diseases, pregnancy or lactation. Clinical symptoms, serum thyroxine and TRAb, thyroid ultrasound, and orbital computed tomography formed the basis for the diagnoses. PBMCs were separated from 7.5 to 10 ml of fresh peripheral blood using Ficoll-Paque density gradient centrifugation. Total RNA was extracted with Trizol reagent, and quality was checked on an Agilent 2100 Bioanalyzer. V was cut back by 0 bases and J by 12 bases, leaving a gap of 13 bases between them. Based on the germline V gene (reference sequence), the CDR1 and CDR2 sequences are SGHNT and YYREEE. Including cysteine and phenylalanine, the CDR3 has 14 amino acids. Just CDR3 DNA is preserved here, 42 bases in frame from base 1.

The table lists this clonotype with a few counts. Its antigen remains unidentified. No quality values exist for individual bases; no much larger clone is one base distant. Amplification of TCR beta CDR3 regions was carried out from RNA transcripts. For the first round of RT-PCR on the TCR CDR3, the HTBI primer set was used together with the Qiagen OneStep RT-PCR kit. Libraries were constructed in a second round of multiplex PCR, after which size selection and purification were carried out. Paired-end sequencing of the libraries was performed with 100 bp reads on an Illumina HiSeq2000. The original methods were these. Raw data were processed with SOAPnuke, discarding reads with adapters, uncalled bases, mean Phred below 15, or no exact constant-primer or identifier match. COPE v1.2.5 was used to merge the high-quality paired reads, and each unique nucleotide sequence was defined as a clonotype. Clonotypes were aligned to IMGT TRBV, TRBD and TRBJ reference segments using MiTCR v1.1. Analysis was restricted to V-J combinations with a frequency above 0.0001, which covered roughly 99% of repertoires. The TCS score was defined as the ratio of F50 (clonal expansion) to E x V (chaos), calculated using BLOSUM62-based TCRdist between CDR3 peptides within each V-J. Welch's t-statistics and random forest reduced some 510 V-J features to fewer than 15, which were used in a naive Bayes classifier (R e1071). The Morisita-Horn index was used to measure how similar the thyroid and blood repertoires were. The public reads were reanalyzed by TCRdb: fastp trimming at Q25, MiXCR alignment, in-frame beta chains only. All rows with the same CDR3 protein become a single entry with the most common DNA and genes. V and J calls and clone size were set by TCRdb, not the authors. The sample has 750,000 to 900,000 distinct CDR3 sequences on record, 35% to 40% of them singletons. The ten largest clones add up to 7% to 10% of the sample.

The source is a man aged 18 to 30 with Graves' hyperthyroidism. The sequencing sample was made of blood. The chain couples TRBV5-4 to TRBJ1-6; the D gene is perhaps TRBD1, on 6 matching bases. The CDR3 protein sequence reads: CASSLETGLGPLHF. Here is the DNA: TGTGCCAGCAGCTTGGAGACAGGCCTAGGACCCCTCCACTTT.